This entry concerns a single TCR beta chain. Its antigen is currently not known. It has no much larger one-base neighbor in the sample; base qualities were not kept. This sample is drawn from a study of CD8+ T cells in alopecia areata (dated 2018 in TCRdb). In the study overall: Treated patients were enrolled in an open-label pilot trial of oral tofacitinib at 5 to 10 mg twice daily for moderate-to-severe alopecia areata. Scalp clonality was compared across normal scalp (n=4), patchy alopecia areata scalp (n=8), and alopecia totalis/universalis scalp (n=8). Biopsies were taken from tofacitinib-treated patients at baseline and again at 4 and 24 weeks into treatment, and several of those patients also had a later scalp biopsy. The RNA source kit depended on sample type: the PAXgene miRNA kit for fixed scalp, the miRNeasy kit for PBMCs, and the RNeasy kit for mouse skin. In humans, TCRbeta sequencing was performed on scalp tissue and on sorted CD4+ and CD8+ peripheral blood T cells from healthy controls and from patients with patchy or totalis/universalis alopecia areata. The SALT score, which quantifies the percentage of affected scalp surface area, was used to measure disease severity in treated patients. Patients stayed on tofacitinib for 6 to 18 months and then had 6 months of follow-up off drug so that delayed response and recurrence could be assessed. The study used high-throughput TCRbeta sequencing to examine T cell clonal expansion in alopecia areata, in both the C3H/HeJ mouse model and human patients. TCRbeta CDR3 regions were amplified by immunoSEQ multiplex PCR using 35 Vbeta forward and 13 Jbeta reverse primers.

At the junction V is shortened by 3 bases and J by 1 base, with 8 bases in between. Reading the germline V gene (reference sequence) gives CDR1 GTSNPN and CDR2 SVGIG. Including the terminal cysteine and phenylalanine, the CDR3 comprises 13 residues. Only the CDR3 DNA stays, 39 bases, in frame from base 1. The paper as a whole reports these results and caveats: Many expanded lesional clones were found to persist in scalp and blood during tofacitinib treatment, and relapse after treatment cessation may be partly explained by this persistence. Lesional scalp, especially in alopecia totalis/universalis, showed higher clonality and more expanded CD8+ clones than normal scalp, suggesting antigenic drive. Compared with mice, TCR sequences shared between patients were less clear, possibly partly because of HLA diversity across the patient population. The treated cohort was small, with a single nonresponder, so links between baseline CD8+ expansion and response need larger studies. Tofacitinib significantly decreased scalp clonality and the number of expanded CD8+ clones among the top 100 scalp clones. Unlike mouse skin, which is dominated by gammadelta T cells, normal human skin has resident alphabeta T cells that are also sequenced, and this complicates analysis of the scalp TCR repertoire.

The time point label on this specimen signifies: more than 3 weeks on oral tofacitinib. The treatment or condition label, read with the paper, signifies: oral pan-JAK inhibitor, 5-10 mg twice daily. Lesional scalp punch biopsies and peripheral blood were collected from alopecia areata patients. After PBMCs were isolated by density centrifugation and stained for CD3, CD4 and CD8, a FACSAria was used to sort CD4+ and CD8+ T cells. Libraries were prepared through the immunoSEQ multiplex PCR assay. To provide template for TCR sequencing, every sample had RNA extracted and reverse transcribed into cDNA. First-strand cDNA was synthesized using SuperScript III with a 2:1 mix of oligo-dT and random hexamers. A synthetic immune receptor repertoire was used to assess amplification bias, and residual bias was removed computationally. As for how the authors treated the data: Raw reads were preprocessed to remove errors, and CDR3 was defined according to IMGT conventions as the region from the conserved cysteine to phenylalanine. To get clonality, Shannon entropy was normalized by log2 of the number of productive unique TCRs and the result was subtracted from 1. CD4 or CD8 identity of scalp clones was inferred by cross-referencing scalp TCRbeta sequences with sorted blood CD4 and CD8 repertoires. This immuneACCESS table, as held by TCRdb, lists in-frame sequences with V and J called but not all clones. Of the missing ones, under half trace to an unresolved V gene in checked studies; the others have no known cause. V, J and clone size are those of that table, while D and trimming were read from the DNA. Counted in this sample were about 120,000 clones; 53% of them appeared once. The ten largest make up 0.46% of the sample.

Sequencing used CD4+ T cells sorted from blood, obtained at week 4, from a patient treated with tofacitinib. This TCR was sampled from a human donor with alopecia areata. This receptor chain uses TRBV30 and TRBJ2-3; there is no confident call for the D gene. CDR3 region: CAWRPSGTDTQYF. DNA sequence: TGTGCCTGGAGGCCAAGCGGCACAGATACGCAGTATTTT. The full variable domain, completed from the reference TRBV30 and TRBJ2-3 proteins outside the CDR3, reads SQTIHQWPATLVQPVGSPLSLECTVEGTSNPNLYWYRQAAGRGLQLLFYSVGIGQISSEVPQNLSASRPQDRQFILSSKKLLLSDSGFYLCAWRPSGTDTQYFGPGTRLTVL.